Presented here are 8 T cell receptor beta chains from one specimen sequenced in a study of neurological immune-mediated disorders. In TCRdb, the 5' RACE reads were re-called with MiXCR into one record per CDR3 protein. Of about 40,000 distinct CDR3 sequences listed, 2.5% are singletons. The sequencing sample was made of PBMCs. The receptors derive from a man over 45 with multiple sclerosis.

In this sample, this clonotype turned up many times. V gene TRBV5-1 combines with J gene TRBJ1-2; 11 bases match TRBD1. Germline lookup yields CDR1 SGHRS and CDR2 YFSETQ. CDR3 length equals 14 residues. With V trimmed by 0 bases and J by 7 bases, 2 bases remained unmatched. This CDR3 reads CASSLGTGGVGYTF. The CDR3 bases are TGCGCCAGCAGCTTGGGGACAGGGGGCGTTGGCTACACCTTC.

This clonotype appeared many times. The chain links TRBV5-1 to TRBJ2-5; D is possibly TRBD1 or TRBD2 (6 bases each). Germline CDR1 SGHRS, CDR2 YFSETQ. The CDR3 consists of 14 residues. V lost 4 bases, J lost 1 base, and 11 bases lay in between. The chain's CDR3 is CASSGGRTQETQYF. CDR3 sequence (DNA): TGCGCCAGCAGCGGGGGGCGAACCCAAGAGACCCAGTACTTC. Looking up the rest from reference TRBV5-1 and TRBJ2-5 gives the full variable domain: KAGVTQTPRYLIKTRGQQVTLSCSPISGHRSVSWYQQTPGQGLQFLFEYFSETQRNKGNFPGRFSGRQFSNSRSEMNVSTLELGDSALYLCASSGGRTQETQYFGPGTRLLVL.

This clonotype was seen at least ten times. The CDR3 DNA is TGTGCCAGCAGAAACTCGGGACAGGGGCCAAATCAGCCCCAGCATTTT. This translates into CASRNSGQGPNQPQHF. V usage is TRBV12-3 or TRBV12-4 and J usage is TRBJ1-5; 10 bases are a match to TRBD1. The length of the CDR3 is 16 residues. With V trimmed by 6 bases and J by 4 bases, 9 bases remained unmatched.

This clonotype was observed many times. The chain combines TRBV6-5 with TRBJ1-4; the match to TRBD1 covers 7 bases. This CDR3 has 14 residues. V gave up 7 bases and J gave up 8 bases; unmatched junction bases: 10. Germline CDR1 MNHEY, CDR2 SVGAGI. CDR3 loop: CASMAGGAGEKLFF. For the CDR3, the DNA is TGTGCCAGCATGGCAGGGGGGGCAGGAGAAAAACTGTTTTTT.

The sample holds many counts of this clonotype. The CDR3 sequence: CASSQQTGDTEAFF. The DNA for the CDR3 is TGTGCCAGCTCGCAACAGACAGGGGACACTGAAGCTTTCTTT. The chain is built from TRBV18 and TRBJ1-1, with 8 bases lining up with TRBD1. The germline CDR1 and CDR2 sequences are KGHSH and LQKENI. Unmatched junction bases numbered 6, after V lost 6 bases and J lost 3 bases. This CDR3 contains 14 residues.

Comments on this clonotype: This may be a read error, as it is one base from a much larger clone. CDR3 amino acids: CASRGLLAGGTTGELFF. DNA for the CDR3: TGTGCCAGCAGAGGTCTTCTAGCGGGGGGGACCACCGGGGAGCTGTTTTTT. V gene TRBV27 combines with J gene TRBJ2-2; 12 nucleotides line up with TRBD2. The CDR3 consists of 17 residues. The V segment lost 6 bases and the J segment 4 bases; nucleotides outside the gene matches: 9. Germline lookup yields CDR1 MNHEY and CDR2 SMNVEV (reference sequence).

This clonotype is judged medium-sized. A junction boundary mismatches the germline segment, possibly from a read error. CDR3 protein: CASPRGTEAFF. The CDR3 nucleotides read TGTGCGAGCCCGAGGGGCACTGAAGCTTTCTTT. The chain has TRBV29-1 and TRBJ1-1, with D perhaps TRBD1 (5 bases). This CDR3 comprises 11 residues. The germline gives CDR1 SQVTM, CDR2 ANQGSEA.

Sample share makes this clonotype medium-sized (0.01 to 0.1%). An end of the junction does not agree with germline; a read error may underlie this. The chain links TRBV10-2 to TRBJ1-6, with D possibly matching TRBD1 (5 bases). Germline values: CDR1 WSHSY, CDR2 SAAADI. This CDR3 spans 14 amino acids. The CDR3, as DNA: TGCGCCAGCAGTGAGACAGGTCGCAGTTCACCCCTCAACTTT. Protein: CASSETGRSSPLNF.